The 24 T cell receptor beta chains listed next were all sequenced from one sample in a study of T cells in localized non-small cell lung cancer (dated by TCRdb to about 2020). The library was generated by the immunoSEQ multiplex PCR assay. In TCRdb, the immuneACCESS table is reduced to in-frame sequences with V and J assigned. These tables do not hold every clone; where another copy was compared, an unresolved V gene accounts for under half, and the others remain unexplained. For this sample the table gives about 2,800 clones, of which about 23% were detected only once. The ten top clones hold around a sixth of the sample. The sample consisted of lung tumor tissue, taken before any cancer treatment. Source of these receptors: a female donor older than 55 with stage III lung adenocarcinoma.

V and J are TRBV25-1 and TRBJ2-5, with D possibly matching TRBD1 (6 bases). CDR1 MGHDK and CDR2 SYGVNS come from the germline V gene. Trimming left V 3 bases short and J 2 bases short, with 13 bases between. The CDR3 consists of 15 residues. This CDR3 reads CASSDRGRGQETQYF. The CDR3 region has the DNA TGTGCCAGCAGTGATCGGGGTAGGGGGCAAGAGACCCAGTACTTC. Variable domain in full (rest from reference TRBV25-1 and TRBJ2-5): EADIYQTPRYLVIGTGKKITLECSQTMGHDKMYWYQQDPGMELHLIHYSYGVNSTEKGDLSSESTVSRIRTEHFPLTLESARPSHTSQYLCASSDRGRGQETQYFGPGTRLLVL.

A few counts support this clone. The chain has TRBV28 and TRBJ2-1, with D hard to call. Between the trimmed V and J ends, which lost 8 bases and 3 bases, there was a span of 14 bases. Germline assignment: CDR1 MDHEN and CDR2 SYDVKM. CDR3 length: 14 amino acids. The CDR3 sequence is CASVRRSSYNEQFF. Here the CDR3 DNA reads TGTGCCAGCGTACGACGGAGCAGCTACAATGAGCAGTTCTTC.

The V gene is TRBV30, the J gene TRBJ2-3, with D unclear. This CDR3 spans 14 amino acids. In germline, CDR1 is GTSNPN, CDR2 SVGIG (reference sequence). V was trimmed by 3 bases and J by 5 bases, leaving 15 bases between them. CDR3 residues: CAWSRGTREDTQYF. The DNA for the CDR3 is TGTGCCTGGAGCCGTGGAACCCGTGAAGATACGCAGTATTTT.

The J gene is TRBJ2-2, the V gene TRBV6-8; a possible D gene is TRBD2 (5 bases). The CDR3 has 14 amino acids. Looked up from germline, CDR1 is MNHGY and CDR2 is SAAAGT. Trimming pared 6 bases from V and 1 base from J, leaving 9 bases between. The CDR3 reads CASRDSQNTGELFF. The CDR3 nucleotides read TGTGCCAGCAGGGACTCTCAGAACACCGGGGAGCTGTTTTTT.

This clone was detected only a few times. The rearrangement links TRBV6-8 to TRBJ2-2; 8 bases are a match to TRBD1. The J segment lost 1 base and the V segment lost 7 bases, leaving 2 bases of the junction unmatched. The CDR3 extends over 14 amino acids. CDR1 is MNHGY and CDR2 is SAAAGT in the germline V gene. The CDR3 coding sequence is TGTGCCAGCAACAGGGGGATGAACACCGGGGAGCTGTTTTTT. Amino acids: CASNRGMNTGELFF.

V is TRBV25-1 and J is TRBJ1-5; D is ambiguous. Per the germline V gene, CDR1 is MGHDK and CDR2 is SYGVNS. Trimming shortened V by 4 bases and J by 4 bases, and 8 bases separated the two germline ends. The CDR3 loop spans 13 amino acids. The CDR3 sequence: CASSASLNQPQHF. The CDR3 nucleotides read TGTGCCAGCAGTGCCTCCCTTAATCAGCCCCAGCATTTT. The full variable domain, its missing parts supplied by reference TRBV25-1 and TRBJ1-5, is EADIYQTPRYLVIGTGKKITLECSQTMGHDKMYWYQQDPGMELHLIHYSYGVNSTEKGDLSSESTVSRIRTEHFPLTLESARPSHTSQYLCASSASLNQPQHFGDGTRLSIL.

The table lists this clone with a few counts. The chain recombines TRBV11-3 with TRBJ2-1; D is perhaps TRBD1 or TRBD2 (6 bases each). The V gene's germline CDR1 is SGHNT and CDR2 YENEEA. V dropped 1 base and J dropped 7 bases, with 14 bases sitting between them. The CDR3 totals 15 residues. This CDR3 reads CASSLGVGGRNEQFF. CDR3 coding DNA: TGTGCCAGCAGCTTAGGTGTGGGGGGCCGGAATGAGCAGTTCTTC.

The V gene is TRBV15, the J gene TRBJ1-2; a weak D match, TRBD1 (6 bases). The CDR3 is 16 amino acids. V lost 1 base, J lost 7 bases, and 19 bases lay in between. Germline V gene data show CDR1 as LNHNV and CDR2 as YYDKDF (reference sequence). CDR3 in amino acids: CATSRGRGGAHGGYTF. The CDR3 nucleotides are TGTGCCACCAGCAGAGGAAGAGGGGGGGCGCATGGTGGCTACACCTTC.

The J gene is TRBJ2-6, the V gene TRBV10-3, with D hard to call. CDR1 and CDR2 from the germline V gene are ENHRY and SYGVKD. V dropped 0 bases and J dropped 0 bases, with 12 bases sitting between them. The CDR3 length is 18 residues. The CDR3 is CAISESGPGRSGANVLTF. CDR3 DNA sequence: TGTGCCATCAGTGAGTCAGGGCCAGGACGCTCTGGGGCCAACGTCCTGACTTTC.

The V and J genes are TRBV29-1 and TRBJ2-5; maybe TRBD1 (6 bases). Germline loops: CDR1 SQVTM, CDR2 ANQGSEA. Trimming took 7 bases from V and 2 from J, leaving 11 bases between them. CDR3 length: 12 amino acids. The chain's CDR3 is CSAGDVQETQYF. As DNA, the CDR3 is TGCAGCGCAGGGGACGTACAAGAGACCCAGTACTTC.

This clone was seen only a few times. The J gene is TRBJ2-7, the V gene TRBV7-1; D possibly corresponds to TRBD1 (5 bases). TRBV7-1 is reported as an ORF; its role is uncertain. Trimming cost V 3 bases and J 7 bases, with 13 bases left between them. The CDR3 loop spans 13 amino acids. The CDR3 protein is CASSSTAIGEQYF. CDR3 DNA sequence: TGTGCCAGCAGCTCGACAGCCATTGGAGAGCAGTACTTC.

This clone occurred a few times. The chain links TRBV11-3 to TRBJ1-2; maybe TRBD1 (5 bases). The CDR3 contains 16 residues. Between the trimmed V and J ends, which lost 3 bases and 0 bases, there was a span of 14 bases. Looked up from germline, CDR1 is SGHNT and CDR2 is YENEEA. The CDR3 reads CASSLNRGPPNYGYTF. CDR3 nucleotide sequence: TGTGCCAGCAGCTTGAATCGGGGACCCCCTAACTATGGCTACACCTTC.

A few counts support this clone. The genes are TRBV5-1 and TRBJ1-1; the D gene is possibly TRBD1 (6 bases). Per the germline V gene, CDR1 is SGHRS and CDR2 is YFSETQ. This CDR3 is built from 16 residues. V was trimmed by 6 bases and J by 3 bases, leaving 21 bases between them. CDR3 residues: CASNLLRGAGDTEAFF. Written as DNA, the CDR3 is TGCGCCAGCAACCTCCTCCGCGGGGCAGGGGACACTGAAGCTTTCTTT.

This clone showed up just a few times. The gene calls are TRBV6-8 and TRBJ1-1, with 9 positions matching TRBD1. J gave up 1 base and V 4 bases, and 7 bases lay outside the gene matches. CDR3 size: 16 residues. Germline V gives CDR1 MNHGY, CDR2 SAAAGT. The CDR3 here is CASSSTGTGRNTEAFF. The CDR3, as DNA: TGTGCCAGCAGTTCTACCGGGACAGGGAGGAACACTGAAGCTTTCTTT.

The genes are TRBV19 and TRBJ2-5, with 7 bases lining up with TRBD1. The CDR3 spans 16 residues. Germline V gene lookup returns CDR1 LNHDA and CDR2 SQIVND (reference sequence). J was trimmed by 0 bases and V by 5 bases; bases with no gene match: 9. The CDR3 is CASSRTGAAHQETQYF. The CDR3 nucleotides are TGTGCCAGTAGTCGAACAGGGGCCGCTCACCAAGAGACCCAGTACTTC.

The chain couples TRBV5-1 to TRBJ1-1; no reliable D call. The V gene's germline CDR1 is SGHRS and CDR2 YFSETQ. Trimming took off 0 bases at V and 4 bases at J, with 10 bases between the two ends. The CDR3 has 14 amino acids. This CDR3 reads CASSLVQEGTEAFF. The CDR3 region has the DNA TGCGCCAGCAGCTTGGTCCAGGAGGGCACTGAAGCTTTCTTT.

The chain combines TRBV19 with TRBJ2-7, with 8 positions matching TRBD1. Trimming cost V 4 bases and J 2 bases; bases outside gene matches: 10. CDR1 LNHDA and CDR2 SQIVND come from the germline V gene (reference sequence). CDR3 length equals 16 residues. CDR3 in amino acids: CASSRGTGGIPYEQYF. Written as DNA, the CDR3 is TGTGCCAGTAGTAGGGGGACAGGAGGGATCCCCTACGAGCAGTACTTC.

The CDR3 loop is CASSLNRETQYF. CDR3 in DNA: TGTGCCAGCAGTTTAAATAGGGAGACCCAGTACTTC. The rearrangement links TRBV28 to TRBJ2-5; no firm D call. This CDR3 region has 12 residues. V was pared by 2 bases and J by 5 bases, with 6 bases between. The germline CDR1 and CDR2 sequences are MDHEN and SYDVKM.

This clone was seen only a few times. The sample has other DNA sequences that encode this CDR3 too. V usage is TRBV9 and J usage is TRBJ2-7; TRBD2 is a possible D gene (5 bases). Germline loops: CDR1 SGDLS, CDR2 YYNGEE. V was trimmed by 0 bases and J by 3 bases, leaving 7 bases between them. This CDR3 is built from 13 residues. The CDR3 bases are TGTGCCAGCAGCGTAGAAGGGAGCTACGAGCAGTACTTC. This translates into CASSVEGSYEQYF.

This chain joins TRBV5-1 and TRBJ2-1, with D perhaps matching TRBD1 or TRBD2 (5 bases each). CDR3 length equals 17 residues. Trimming removed 1 base at V and 3 bases at J, with 17 bases between. Germline assignment: CDR1 SGHRS and CDR2 YFSETQ. This chain's CDR3 is CASSLTGGRGYYNEQFF. CDR3 bases: TGCGCCAGCAGCTTGACTGGAGGCCGGGGCTACTACAATGAGCAGTTCTTC.

J is TRBJ1-1 and V is TRBV11-3; 7 bases agree with TRBD1. From germline, CDR1 is SGHNT and CDR2 YENEEA. The CDR3 consists of 16 residues. J lost 1 base, V lost 5 bases, and 10 bases had no gene match. The CDR3 nucleotides read TGTGCCAGCAGCCTCAGGACAGGCAGGGGGAACACTGAAGCTTTCTTT. Translating it yields CASSLRTGRGNTEAFF.

The V gene is TRBV11-3, the J gene TRBJ1-5, with D possibly matching TRBD1 (5 bases). CDR3 length: 16 amino acids. Deletions cut 5 bases from V and 5 bases from J, with 19 bases between. CDR1 and CDR2 (germline): SGHNT, YENEEA. The CDR3: CASSPQWGGSDQPQHF. The CDR3 bases are TGTGCCAGCAGCCCCCAGTGGGGGGGTTCGGATCAGCCCCAGCATTTT.

This clone was observed a handful of times. V usage is TRBV11-3 and J usage is TRBJ1-2; D might be TRBD1 (6 bases). There are 15 residues in the CDR3. V shed 5 bases and J shed 4 bases, with 17 bases lying between them. The V gene's germline CDR1 is SGHNT and CDR2 YENEEA. Written as DNA, the CDR3 is TGTGCCAGCAGCGTGCGCGGGGGGCTTCGCTATGGCTACACCTTC. This sequence encodes CASSVRGGLRYGYTF.

Remarks on this clone: Its ends do not fully match the called genes, so a read error is possible. The rearrangement joins TRBV2 to TRBJ2-7; no definite D call. CDR3 length: 12 residues. Per the germline V gene, CDR1 is SNHLY and CDR2 is FYNNEI. The CDR3 DNA is TGTGCCAGCAGTGGCAGGAACCGAGGATCGGACTTC. This codes for CASSGRNRGSDF.